Below are 22 T cell receptor beta chains sequenced from a single sample in a study of T cell changes during pregnancy in multiple sclerosis. Profiling relied on immunoSEQ multiplex PCR, and the TCRdb table lists in-frame clones only, not all of them. The sample includes tens of thousands of clones, around 94% of them seen just once. Sequenced here: peripheral blood, sampled after pregnancy. The receptors here all came from a female donor with multiple sclerosis, enrolled in a pregnancy study.

The chain couples TRBV4-1 to TRBJ2-3, with 12 bases lining up with TRBD2. The trim removed 1 base at V and 2 bases at J, leaving 7 bases unmatched. Germline V lookup: CDR1 MGHRA, CDR2 YSYEKL. The CDR3 contains 18 residues. CDR3 sequence: CASSQVSRLAGATDTQYF. CDR3 sequence (DNA): TGCGCCAGCAGCCAAGTCTCCCGACTAGCGGGGGCCACAGATACGCAGTATTTT.

This sequence joins TRBV27 and TRBJ1-1; D possibly corresponds to TRBD1 (6 bases). V lost 3 bases and J lost 5, with 10 bases in between. The CDR3 length is 13 residues. Germline V CDR1 and CDR2: MNHEY, SMNVEV (reference sequence). The CDR3 DNA is TGTGCCAGCAGTTTCCAGGGGAATACTGAAGCTTTCTTT. This translates into CASSFQGNTEAFF.

J is TRBJ2-1 and V is TRBV27; no definite D call. This CDR3 region has 11 residues. Germline lookup yields CDR1 MNHEY and CDR2 SMNVEV (reference sequence). The V gene lost 4 bases and the J gene lost 10 bases, with 8 bases spanning the gap. The CDR3: CASSSHMEQFF. For the CDR3, the DNA is TGTGCCAGCAGTTCTCACATGGAGCAGTTCTTC.

The chain links TRBV4-2 to TRBJ2-7; 7 nucleotides align to TRBD1. This CDR3 comprises 15 residues. From germline, CDR1 is LGHNA and CDR2 YNFKEQ. Trimming removed 0 bases from V and 0 bases from J; junction bases left unmatched: 2. The CDR3 bases are TGTGCCAGCAGCCAAGAATGGGACAGCTCCTACGAGCAGTACTTC. Amino acid sequence: CASSQEWDSSYEQYF.

The chain couples TRBV4-2 to TRBJ1-2; tentative D call: TRBD1 (5 bases). The CDR3 is made up of 16 amino acids. The V and J ends lost 0 bases and 3 bases respectively, with 14 bases between them. Germline V gene data show CDR1 as LGHNA and CDR2 as YNFKEQ. CDR3 coding DNA: TGTGCCAGCAGCCAAGATCGGGGGAATAGCGACTATGGCTACACCTTC. Translation: CASSQDRGNSDYGYTF.

The V gene is TRBV7-9, the J gene TRBJ1-3; no reliable D call. The germline V and J ends were trimmed by 2 bases and 1 base, with 6 bases remaining between them. The germline V gene has CDR1 SEHNR and CDR2 FQNEAQ (reference sequence). There are 14 residues in the CDR3. The CDR3 DNA sequence: TGTGCCAGCAGCTTAAGTGCGTCTGGAAACACCATATATTTT. It yields the protein CASSLSASGNTIYF.

J is TRBJ2-7 and V is TRBV7-6; TRBD1 matches 9 bases. CDR3 length equals 14 residues. The V gene's germline CDR1 is SGHVS and CDR2 FNYEAQ. The trim removed 5 bases at V and 4 bases at J, leaving 6 bases unmatched. CDR3 protein: CASSTGQGGYEQYF. The CDR3, as DNA: TGTGCCAGCAGCACGGGACAGGGTGGGTACGAGCAGTACTTC.

The chain joins TRBV9 to TRBJ2-7, with 10 nucleotides matching TRBD1. V shed 0 bases and J 6 bases; nucleotides not matched to a gene: 9. This CDR3 spans 16 amino acids. The germline V gene has CDR1 SGDLS and CDR2 YYNGEE. CDR3 in amino acids: CASSVGQGADGSEQYF. The CDR3 DNA reads TGTGCCAGCAGCGTAGGACAGGGGGCGGATGGATCCGAGCAGTACTTC.

Remarks on this clone: This specimen includes other DNA sequences encoding the same CDR3. The chain joins TRBV11-2 to TRBJ2-5, with D unclear. Germline V lookup: CDR1 SGHAT, CDR2 FQNNGV. V was trimmed by 0 bases and J by 1 base, leaving 6 bases between them. The CDR3 totals 14 residues. The CDR3 protein is CASSLDSLQETQYF. The CDR3 coding sequence is TGTGCCAGCAGCTTAGATTCACTCCAAGAGACCCAGTACTTC. Full variable domain (remainder filled in from reference TRBV11-2 and TRBJ2-5): EAGVAQSPRYKIIEKRQSVAFWCNPISGHATLYWYQQILGQGPKLLIQFQNNGVVDDSQLPKDRFSAERLKGVDSTLKIQPAKLEDSAVYLCASSLDSLQETQYFGPGTRLLVL.

This clone was counted a single time. The V and J genes are TRBV11-1 and TRBJ2-1; no reliable D call. The CDR3 runs 12 residues. Germline V gene data show CDR1 as SGHAT and CDR2 as FQDESV (reference sequence). Trimming removed 5 bases at V and 4 bases at J, with 6 bases between. In DNA, the CDR3 is TGTGCCAGCAGCCCTTTATACAATGAGCAGTTCTTC. The encoded protein is CASSPLYNEQFF.

This sequence joins TRBV7-9 and TRBJ1-2; 11 bases agree with TRBD1. V gave up 0 bases and J gave up 5 bases; unmatched junction bases: 5. There are 16 residues in the CDR3. The germline V gene has CDR1 SEHNR and CDR2 FQNEAQ (reference sequence). The DNA of the CDR3 is TGTGCCAGCAGCTTAGCGGGACAGGGGGAATGGTATGGCTACACCTTC. Its translation is CASSLAGQGEWYGYTF.

V usage is TRBV9 and J usage is TRBJ2-3; 8 bases fit TRBD2. The ends lost 3 bases at V and 0 bases at J; junction bases unmatched: 3. Per germline, CDR1 SGDLS and CDR2 YYNGEE. CDR3 length equals 15 residues. As DNA, the CDR3 is TGTGCCAGCAGCGGAGCTAGCGGGAGCACAGATACGCAGTATTTT. Translating gives CASSGASGSTDTQYF.

V gene TRBV5-6 combines with J gene TRBJ1-2; 8 nucleotides match TRBD1. Germline CDR1 is SGHDT and CDR2 is YYEEEE. This CDR3 spans 15 amino acids. Trimming at V came to 0 bases and at J to 6 bases, leaving 7 bases not matched to a gene. CDR3 DNA: TGTGCCAGCAGCTTGGCTACCGGGACAGGTCATGGCTACACCTTC. It codes for CASSLATGTGHGYTF.

V gene TRBV12-5 combines with J gene TRBJ2-5, with D perhaps matching TRBD2 (5 bases). Trimming took 3 bases from V and 2 from J, leaving 13 bases between them. Germline CDR1 reads LGHNT; CDR2 reads FRNRAP. This CDR3 contains 15 residues. This CDR3 reads CASGFDYEGQETQYF. The CDR3 nucleotides are TGTGCTAGTGGTTTTGACTATGAGGGTCAAGAGACCCAGTACTTC.

V is TRBV5-4 and J is TRBJ2-1, with 10 nucleotides matching TRBD2. The V gene end was trimmed by 7 bases and the J gene end by 3 bases; junction bases not matched to a gene: 19. This CDR3 is built from 19 residues. CDR1 and CDR2 (germline): SGHNT, YYREEE (reference sequence). Here the CDR3 reads CASGSSGSTLPPNYNEQFF. Here the CDR3 DNA reads TGTGCCAGCGGGTCTAGCGGGAGTACCCTCCCCCCTAACTACAATGAGCAGTTCTTC.

In this sample, this clone turned up a few times. The CDR3 coding sequence is TGTGCCAGCAGCACGGGCCAGGGGCAGTACTTC. Amino acid sequence: CASSTGQGQYF. The genes are TRBV5-6 and TRBJ2-7; TRBD1 is a possible D gene (5 bases). Trimming removed 4 bases at V and 9 bases at J, with 11 bases between. CDR1 is SGHDT and CDR2 is YYEEEE in the germline V gene. This CDR3 has 11 residues.

The rearrangement joins TRBV15 to TRBJ1-2, with a weak D call TRBD1 (6 bases). Trimming cost V 1 base and J 8 bases, with 8 bases left between them. The CDR3 runs to 12 residues. Per germline, CDR1 LNHNV and CDR2 YYDKDF (reference sequence). CDR3: CATSRVGQGYTF. The CDR3 region has the DNA TGTGCCACCAGCAGAGTGGGACAAGGCTACACCTTC.

This chain links TRBV7-9 with TRBJ2-2, with 12 bases aligning to TRBD2. Germline CDR1 and CDR2: SEHNR and FQNEAQ (reference sequence). Losses at the gene ends were 5 bases for V and 0 bases for J; bases not matched to a gene: 1. CDR3 length: 16 residues. The CDR3 reads CASSPSGRANTGELFF. The CDR3 region has the DNA TGTGCCAGCAGCCCTAGCGGGAGGGCGAACACCGGGGAGCTGTTTTTT.

This CDR3 is CASSVVGTGVYGYTF. CDR3 sequence (DNA): TGTGCCAGCAGCGTAGTCGGGACAGGGGTCTACGGCTACACCTTC. This rearrangement joins TRBV9 to TRBJ1-2; 10 nucleotides align to TRBD1. V lost 0 bases to trimming and J lost 8 bases; unmatched junction nucleotides: 7. The CDR3 runs 15 residues. Germline V CDR1 and CDR2: SGDLS, YYNGEE.

This chain uses TRBV25-1 with TRBJ2-3; no firm D call. Deletions cut 2 bases from V and 6 bases from J, with 3 bases between. Germline V gene data show CDR1 as MGHDK and CDR2 as SYGVNS. The CDR3 is 11 amino acids. The CDR3 nucleotides are TGTGCCAGCAGTGAAGAGGATACGCAGTATTTT. Translation gives CASSEEDTQYF. The full variable domain, rest sourced from reference TRBV25-1 and TRBJ2-3, is EADIYQTPRYLVIGTGKKITLECSQTMGHDKMYWYQQDPGMELHLIHYSYGVNSTEKGDLSSESTVSRIRTEHFPLTLESARPSHTSQYLCASSEEDTQYFGPGTRLTVL.

The CDR3 reads CASSHEGEAEAFF. CDR3 in DNA: TGCGCCAGCAGCCACGAGGGAGAGGCTGAAGCTTTCTTT. The chain combines TRBV4-1 with TRBJ1-1; no reliable D call. With 3 bases removed from V and 6 bases from J, the gap between germline ends came to 11 bases. Germline values: CDR1 MGHRA, CDR2 YSYEKL. This CDR3 spans 13 amino acids.

The J gene is TRBJ1-1, the V gene TRBV6-5; 9 nucleotides line up with TRBD1. Germline CDR1 MNHEY, CDR2 SVGAGI. V shed 8 bases and J 1 base; nucleotides not matched to a gene: 5. The CDR3 is made up of 14 amino acids. The CDR3 region is CASRGQGTNTEAFF. The CDR3 coding sequence is TGTGCCAGCCGTGGACAGGGGACGAACACTGAAGCTTTCTTT.